These T cell receptor beta chains were read from a single sample in a study of neurological immune-mediated disorders. Each CDR3 protein gets one entry after TCRdb re-called the 5' RACE reads with MiXCR. The table lists about 66,000 distinct CDR3 sequences, 4% to 6% of them singletons. The sequencing input was PBMCs. The receptors derive from a young woman with multiple sclerosis. The CDR3 runs from the conserved cysteine through the conserved F or W. The D gene is left open where the match is weak. A clone size is listed for some rows: how often the clone was seen (once, few, many), or a class if it is expanded.

V gene,clone size,J gene,D gene,CDR3 protein,CDR3 DNA
TRBV4-1,many,TRBJ1-1,TRBD1,CASSQSSSRGRGGMNTEAFF,TGCGCCAGCAGCCAATCAAGCTCCAGGGGGCGAGGTGGCATGAACACTGAAGCTTTCTTT
TRBV12-3/TRBV12-4,many,TRBJ2-1,-,CASTLRGLQNNEQFF,TGTGCCAGCACCCTACGGGGGCTCCAAAACAATGAGCAGTTCTTC
TRBV2,-,TRBJ1-5,TRBD1,CASRDREGQPQNF,TGTGCCAGCAGGGACAGGGAGGGGCAGCCCCAGAATTTT
TRBV6-2/TRBV6-3,many,TRBJ2-7,-,CASKDPYEQYF,TGTGCCAGCAAGGACCCCTACGAGCAGTACTTC
TRBV10-3,few,TRBJ2-2,TRBD1,CAISEQEDRAPGELFF,TGTGCCATCAGTGAGCAAGAGGACAGGGCACCCGGGGAGCTGTTTTTT
TRBV7-8,many,TRBJ1-1,-,CASSSRQAPGVNTEAFF,TGTGCCAGCAGCTCCAGACAGGCTCCAGGGGTGAACACTGAAGCTTTCTTT
TRBV28,many,TRBJ2-3,-,CASSLVRGGSTDTQYF,TGTGCCAGCAGTTTAGTGAGGGGGGGGAGCACAGATACGCAGTATTTT
TRBV4-2,many,TRBJ1-6,TRBD1,CASSQEGTGKLSPLHF,TGTGCCAGCAGCCAAGAGGGGACAGGGAAACTTTCACCCCTCCACTTT
TRBV29-1,many,TRBJ1-2,TRBD1,CSVMPQGGAYGYTF,TGCAGCGTTATGCCCCAGGGGGGCGCCTATGGCTACACCTTC
TRBV12-3/TRBV12-4,many,TRBJ2-1,-,CASSSGTPAYNEQFF,TGTGCCAGCAGTTCCGGGACGCCAGCCTACAATGAGCAGTTCTTC
TRBV25-1,many,TRBJ1-6,-,CASSELSSYNSPLNF,TGTGCCAGCAGTGAGTTAAGCTCCTATAATTCACCCCTCAACTTT
TRBV12-3/TRBV12-4,many,TRBJ1-4,TRBD1,CASSAGTVGKLFF,TGTGCCAGCAGTGCCGGGACAGTAGGAAAACTGTTTTTT
TRBV9,few,TRBJ1-3,-,CASSVGSSGNTIYF,TGTGCCAGCAGCGTAGGGAGTTCTGGAAACACCATATATTTT
TRBV7-6,few,TRBJ2-7,-,CASVGPSYEQYF,TGTGCTTCGGTAGGGCCGTCCTACGAGCAGTACTTC
TRBV7-2,many,TRBJ2-7,-,CASSPRTIPPYEQYF,TGTGCCAGCAGCCCCCGGACTATCCCGCCCTACGAGCAGTACTTC
TRBV11-2,few,TRBJ2-1,TRBD1,CASSRDRGRTNEQFF,TGTGCCAGCAGCAGGGACAGGGGGCGTACTAATGAGCAGTTCTTC
TRBV20-1,-,TRBJ1-4,-,CSAKPGTTNEKLFF,TGCAGTGCCAAACCAGGGACAACTAATGAAAAACTGTTTTTT
TRBV7-2,many,TRBJ2-5,-,CASSLAVGETQYF,TGTGCCAGCAGCTTAGCGGTAGGAGAGACCCAGTACTTC
TRBV3-1,many,TRBJ2-5,TRBD1,CASSPRDRGRETQYF,TGTGCCAGCAGCCCCCGGGACAGGGGGAGGGAGACCCAGTACTTC
TRBV20-1,many,TRBJ1-1,-,CSATGIGLNTEAFF,TGCAGTGCTACCGGGATAGGGTTGAACACTGAAGCTTTCTTT
TRBV29-1,many,TRBJ2-7,-,CSVRQGRHEQYF,TGCAGCGTTAGGCAGGGGCGCCACGAGCAGTACTTC
TRBV12-3/TRBV12-4,many,TRBJ1-1,-,CASSPTDRNTEAFF,TGTGCCAGCAGTCCTACGGACAGAAACACTGAAGCTTTCTTT
TRBV9,many,TRBJ2-7,-,CASSSPRKWGRNYEQYF,TGTGCCAGCAGCTCCCCCCGGAAATGGGGACGGAACTACGAGCAGTACTTC
TRBV12-3/TRBV12-4,many,TRBJ2-1,-,CASSLVGMNEQFF,TGTGCCAGCAGTTTAGTAGGGATGAATGAGCAGTTCTTC
TRBV5-1,-,TRBJ1-1,TRBD1,CASSSGQGYTEAFF,TGCGCCAGCAGCTCGGGACAGGGGTACACTGAAGCTTTCTTT
TRBV20-1,few,TRBJ2-1,TRBD1,CSAKTGSNEQFF,TGCAGTGCGAAGACAGGGAGCAATGAGCAGTTCTTC
TRBV2,many,TRBJ1-1,-,CASSEAINGAEAFF,TGTGCCAGCAGTGAAGCGATTAACGGAGCTGAAGCTTTCTTT
TRBV6-6,-,TRBJ2-5,TRBD1,CASSGQAAGETQYF,TGTGCCAGCAGTGGACAGGCCGCGGGTGAGACCCAGTACTTC
TRBV6-5,many,TRBJ1-5,-,CASSRYRGFGQPQHF,TGTGCCAGCAGCCGATATCGGGGGTTTGGGCAGCCCCAGCATTTT
TRBV20-1,many,TRBJ2-1,-,CSAPLRAPGGADEQFF,TGCAGTGCCCCTCTCCGGGCCCCCGGGGGTGCGGATGAGCAGTTCTTC
TRBV21-1,many,TRBJ1-2,-,CASSKARRAQRVSYTF,TGTGCCAGCAGCAAAGCCCGCCGGGCCCAAAGAGTTAGCTACACCTTC
TRBV5-1,many,TRBJ2-5,TRBD1,CASSSQGGETQYF,TGCGCCAGCAGCTCACAGGGGGGAGAGACCCAGTACTTC
TRBV20-1,many,TRBJ1-4,-,CSARDQGMREKLFF,TGCAGTGCTAGGGACCAGGGAATGCGAGAAAAACTGTTTTTT
TRBV5-1,many,TRBJ2-1,TRBD2,CASSSGTSGDKQFF,TGCGCCAGCAGCTCAGGGACTAGCGGGGATAAGCAGTTCTTC
TRBV11-2,-,TRBJ2-3,-,CASSFLGVLLNTDTQYF,TGTGCCAGCAGCTTCCTAGGAGTCCTACTTAACACAGATACGCAGTATTTT
TRBV5-1,many,TRBJ2-5,-,CASSLARPEETQYF,TGCGCCAGCAGCTTGGCCCGGCCAGAAGAGACCCAGTACTTC
TRBV24-1,-,TRBJ1-2,-,CATSERDANYGYTF,TGTGCCACCAGTGAAAGGGACGCCAACTATGGCTACACCTTC